This T cell receptor (beta chain) came from a study of cytomegalovirus exposure and HLA in healthy donors. Both 60 Vbeta primers and 13 Jbeta primers went into the PCR. Clones were sequenced by immunoSEQ multiplex PCR, and TCRdb holds only the in-frame ones, with some missing. The repertoire holds about 160,000 clones, with roughly 84% as singletons. What was sequenced was PBMCs. This TCR derives from a young man in good health and CMV-seronegative.

The CDR3 is CASSSPLHWGPDEQYF. The CDR3 nucleotides read TGTGCCAGCAGCTCCCCGTTACATTGGGGGCCCGACGAGCAGTACTTC. V usage is TRBV9 and J usage is TRBJ2-7; a possible D gene is TRBD1 (6 bases). Germline loops: CDR1 SGDLS, CDR2 YYNGEE. This CDR3 has 16 residues. V dropped 4 bases and J dropped 5 bases, with 22 bases sitting between them.